Listed here are 27 T cell receptor beta chains from one sample, sequenced in a study of tumor-infiltrating lymphocytes in primary liver carcinoma. The study co-extracted DNA and RNA from 20-30 mg of unsorted bulk tissue. From about 0.5 ug of total RNA, TCR beta-specific cDNA was reverse-transcribed using a constant-region primer. For TCR beta, libraries were produced by three nested multiplex PCR rounds using slightly modified ARM-PCR. Amplification in the first two PCR rounds was performed using TRBV1-TRBV30 forward primers and a C-beta reverse primer for about 10 cycles each. TCRdb reanalysed the multiplex PCR reads using MiXCR and keeps one entry per CDR3 protein. The sample includes 40,000 to 60,000 distinct CDR3 sequences, 55% to 75% seen only once; the top ten take roughly 29%. The specimen sequenced was liver tumor tissue from sampling region 5. Described subset: tumor region T5, tumor centre. Every receptor here comes from a man aged 35 to 55 with primary liver carcinoma and hepatitis B virus infection.

A remark on this clonotype: A junction boundary mismatches the germline segment, possibly from a read error. The chain carries TRBV12-3 or TRBV12-4 and TRBJ2-1; 9 bases fit TRBD1. This CDR3 has 13 residues. For the CDR3, the DNA is TGTGCCAGCACTTCGACAGGGGGGAATGAGCAGTCCTTC. Translating gives CASTSTGGNEQSF.

A note on this clonotype: An end of the junction does not agree with germline; a read error may underlie this. The chain joins TRBV4-1 to TRBJ2-1; D possibly matches TRBD1 or TRBD2 (6 bases each). This CDR3 spans 15 amino acids. Germline V gene data show CDR1 as MGHRA and CDR2 as YSYEKL. The CDR3 DNA reads TGCACCAGCAACCAAGAGGCGGGACAAAACAATGAGCAGTTCTTC. Amino acids: CTSNQEAGQNNEQFF.

A note on this clonotype: A junction boundary mismatches the germline segment, possibly from a read error. The rearrangement links TRBV11-2 to TRBJ1-4, with D hard to call. The CDR3 is 14 amino acids. Germline lookup yields CDR1 SGHAT and CDR2 FQNNGV. CDR3 residues: CASSLEAEDEKLFF. CDR3 coding DNA: TGTGCCAGCAGCTTAGAGGCTGAGGACGAAAAACTGTTCTTT.

V gene TRBV29-1 combines with J gene TRBJ2-1, with D hard to call. The germline V and J ends were trimmed by 5 bases and 12 bases, with 14 bases remaining between them. The CDR3 sequence is 11 residues long. In germline, CDR1 is SQVTM, CDR2 ANQGSEA. The CDR3 DNA reads TGCAGCGTTCACCAGATCGGTGTGCAGTTCTTC. Translated: CSVHQIGVQFF.

A few counts support this clonotype. Germline is not matched at one junction end, which may reflect a read error. The CDR3 protein is CVWRGIGEQFF. In DNA form, the CDR3 reads TGTGTCTGGAGGGGTATTGGAGAGCAGTTCTTC. The gene calls are TRBV30 and TRBJ2-1; D perhaps matches TRBD2 (6 bases). The germline V gene encodes CDR1 GTSNPN and CDR2 SVGIG (reference sequence). This CDR3 region has 11 residues.

On this clonotype: One end of the junction is discordant with germline, which a read error may explain. This sequence joins TRBV11-2 and TRBJ2-7; D uncertain. The CDR3 runs 14 residues. Germline CDR1 SGHAT, CDR2 FQNNGV. CDR3: CTSSLTDGAYEQYF. CDR3 DNA: TGTACCAGCAGCTTAACGGACGGAGCCTATGAGCAGTACTTC.

For this clonotype: One junction end does not reproduce the germline sequence, and a read error may be involved. The gene calls are TRBV6-5 and TRBJ2-7; tentative D call: TRBD1 (5 bases). There are 12 residues in the CDR3. Germline lookup yields CDR1 MNHEY and CDR2 SVGAGI. The CDR3 nucleotides read TGTGACAGCACGGGCCAGGGTTACGAGCAGTACTTC. Protein: CDSTGQGYEQYF.

This clonotype appeared many times. The J gene is TRBJ1-2, the V gene TRBV28; D perhaps matches TRBD1 (5 bases). With 6 bases removed from V and 8 bases from J, the gap between germline ends came to 16 bases. From germline, CDR1 is MDHEN and CDR2 SYDVKM. CDR3 length: 13 residues. CDR3 amino acids: CASSRQSTGGYTF. The CDR3 nucleotides read TGTGCCAGCAGCCGACAGTCGACGGGCGGCTACACCTTC.

Concerning this clonotype itself: An end of the junction does not agree with germline; a read error may underlie this. This chain connects TRBV11-2 to TRBJ2-5; D unresolved. The germline V gene encodes CDR1 SGHAT and CDR2 FQNNGV. The CDR3 loop spans 14 amino acids. For the CDR3, the DNA is TGTGCCAGCAGCCTAGATCGAGGTAGAGAGACCCAGTACTTC. It translates to CASSLDRGRETQYF. The entire variable domain, with the rest obtained from reference TRBV11-2 and TRBJ2-5, is as follows: EAGVAQSPRYKIIEKRQSVAFWCNPISGHATLYWYQQILGQGPKLLIQFQNNGVVDDSQLPKDRFSAERLKGVDSTLKIQPAKLEDSAVYLCASSLDRGRETQYFGPGTRLLVL.

Turning to this clonotype: Its ends do not fully match the called genes, so a read error is possible. The chain couples TRBV10-2 to TRBJ2-5; 9 nucleotides align to TRBD2. Germline-derived CDR1 and CDR2 are WSHSY and SAAADI. The CDR3 loop spans 15 amino acids. DNA for the CDR3: TGCGGCAGCAGTGTGTCGGCGGGAGGGGGTGAGACCCAGTACTTC. The encoded protein is CGSSVSAGGGETQYF.

Details on this clonotype: It is likely a read error, because the conserved phenylalanine at the end of the CDR3 is missing. The J gene is TRBJ2-7, the V gene TRBV14; D perhaps matches TRBD1 (5 bases). Trimming shortened V by 5 bases and J by 7 bases, and 12 bases separated the two germline ends. Germline V gene data show CDR1 as SGHDN and CDR2 as FVKESK. This CDR3 is built from 12 residues. The CDR3 nucleotides read TGTGCCAGCAGCATGCTGGGGCGAGAGCAGTACTAC. Protein sequence: CASSMLGREQYY.

This clonotype was seen only a few times. A much bigger clone sits one base away, suggesting this may be a read error. The chain links TRBV14 to TRBJ2-5, with 7 bases identical to TRBD1. The CDR3 is made up of 16 amino acids. Germline CDR1 reads SGHDN; CDR2 reads FVKESK. Written as DNA, the CDR3 is TGTGCCAGCAGTAGGGGACAGTCTCTAACCAGGGGGACCCAGTGCTTC. Encoded protein: CASSRGQSLTRGTQCF.

Comment on this clonotype: Mismatch with germline at one junction end may stem from a read error. The chain carries TRBV6-5 and TRBJ2-7; the D call may be TRBD1 or TRBD2 (6 bases each). The CDR3 sequence is 12 residues long. Per germline, CDR1 MNHEY and CDR2 SVGAGI. CDR3 loop: CVSSRGPGEQYF. The CDR3 DNA is TGTGTCAGCAGTCGGGGGCCTGGCGAGCAGTACTTC.

This clonotype was picked up one time. Germline and junction disagree at one end, which may indicate a read error. The chain has TRBV11-2 and TRBJ2-1; 7 positions match TRBD2. Germline V gene lookup returns CDR1 SGHAT and CDR2 FQNNGV. The CDR3 extends over 16 amino acids. The CDR3 spells CASSLDIGLGVGKQFF. CDR3 in DNA: TGTGCCAGCAGCTTGGATATCGGACTAGGCGTGGGTAAGCAATTCTTC.

About this clonotype itself: One junction end does not reproduce the germline sequence, and a read error may be involved. The genes are TRBV12-3 or TRBV12-4 and TRBJ1-2; a possible D gene is TRBD1 (5 bases). CDR3 length: 11 residues. The CDR3 DNA sequence: TGCGCCAGCAGTAAAGGGGAGGGAGACACCTTC. Translation: CASSKGEGDTF.

Comment on this clonotype: The CDR3 does not end in the conserved phenylalanine or tryptophan, so this is likely a read error. This chain uses TRBV12-3 or TRBV12-4 with TRBJ2-1; 8 bases map to TRBD2. The CDR3 has 18 amino acids. V shed 8 bases and J 3 bases; nucleotides not matched to a gene: 18. The CDR3 spells CASGPRGAGEGFYNEQFL. The CDR3 nucleotides read TGTGCCAGCGGTCCTAGGGGAGCGGGAGAAGGCTTCTACAATGAGCAGTTCTTA.

As concerns this clonotype: The junction does not match germline at one end; this may be a read error. V and J are TRBV5-5 and TRBJ1-2; 9 positions agree with TRBD1. CDR3 length: 14 residues. CDR1 is SGHKS and CDR2 is YYEKEE in the germline V gene (reference sequence). CDR3: CTSSPGTGSYGYTF. The CDR3 nucleotides read TGTACCAGCAGTCCTGGGACAGGGAGTTATGGCTACACCTTC.

J is TRBJ2-1 and V is TRBV5-1; the D is unclear. The ends were cut back, 4 bases at V and 8 bases at J, with 19 bases in the middle. CDR1 SGHRS and CDR2 YFSETQ come from the germline V gene. This CDR3 has 15 amino acids. The CDR3 coding sequence is TGCGCCAGCAGCCCCACTTGGGCAGTAAACTATGAGCAGTTCTTC. This codes for CASSPTWAVNYEQFF.

As to this clonotype: An end of the junction differs from the germline gene, which may be a read error. This chain joins TRBV4-1 and TRBJ1-2, with D possibly being TRBD1 (5 bases). The CDR3 runs 17 residues. The germline V gene encodes CDR1 MGHRA and CDR2 YSYEKL. The CDR3 sequence: CPSSQDFVRDWSLGYTF. CDR3 DNA: TGCCCCAGCAGCCAAGATTTTGTTCGGGACTGGTCCCTTGGCTACACCTTC.

This chain joins TRBV20-1 and TRBJ1-1; 9 nucleotides match TRBD1. Germline V gene lookup returns CDR1 DFQATT and CDR2 SNEGSKA (reference sequence). The J segment lost 6 bases and the V segment lost 5 bases, leaving 13 bases of the junction unmatched. The CDR3 totals 15 residues. The CDR3 DNA is TGCAGTGCTCGTCCCGGGACAGGGTTAGGGTCTGAAGCTTTCTTT. Its protein is CSARPGTGLGSEAFF.

This clonotype was counted once. As the CDR3 is not closed by the conserved phenylalanine or tryptophan, this likely results from a read error. The genes are TRBV10-2 and TRBJ1-5; D ambiguous. CDR1 and CDR2 from the germline V gene are WSHSY and SAAADI. Between the trimmed V and J ends, which lost 5 bases and 2 bases, there was a span of 10 bases. The CDR3 is made up of 14 amino acids. CDR3 residues: CASSFDTRNQPQHL. CDR3 DNA: TGCGCCAGCAGTTTTGACACGCGCAATCAGCCCCAGCATTTA.

Of note for this clonotype: One junction end does not reproduce the germline sequence, and a read error may be involved. The V gene is TRBV12-3 or TRBV12-4, the J gene TRBJ2-7, with D possibly being TRBD1 (6 bases). The CDR3 is 14 amino acids. This chain's CDR3 is CANSLSGGSHEQYF. The CDR3 nucleotides read TGTGCCAACAGTTTAAGTGGGGGCTCCCACGAGCAGTACTTC.

Remarks on this clonotype: Compared with germline, one end of the junction differs, possibly owing to a read error. This chain joins TRBV6-2 or TRBV6-3 and TRBJ2-7, with D perhaps matching TRBD1 or TRBD2 (5 bases each). The CDR3 loop spans 14 amino acids. Germline V gene lookup returns CDR1 MNHEY and CDR2 SVGEGT. The CDR3 nucleotides are TGTGCCAGCAGTTCGGGGCAGAGCTCCTACGAGCAGCACTTC. Its translation is CASSSGQSSYEQHF.

As to this clonotype: A much larger clone lies a single base off, so this may be a read error. This chain joins TRBV19 and TRBJ2-2; D is undetermined. V lost 6 bases to trimming and J lost 3 bases, with 20 bases between them. Germline V CDR1 and CDR2: LNHDA, SQIVND (reference sequence). This CDR3 contains 17 residues. The CDR3 nucleotides read TGTGCCAGTAGCGCTTTGCACCCAACTGGGGACACCGGGGAGCTGTTTTTT. Its protein product is CASSALHPTGDTGELFF. Combining the CDR3 with reference TRBV19 and TRBJ2-2 gives the whole variable domain DGGITQSPKYLFRKEGQNVTLSCEQNLNHDAMYWYRQDPGQGLRLIYYSQIVNDFQKGDIAEGYSVSREKKESFPLTVTSAQKNPTAFYLCASSALHPTGDTGELFFGEGSRLTVL.

Sample share makes this clonotype medium-sized. This sequence joins TRBV11-1 and TRBJ1-6; D might be TRBD1 (6 bases). Germline values: CDR1 SGHAT, CDR2 FQDESV (reference sequence). V was pared by 2 bases and J by 10 bases, with 15 bases between. The CDR3 runs 15 residues. The CDR3 here is CASSLIAGAGSPLHF. CDR3 nucleotides: TGTGCCAGCAGCTTAATCGCAGGGGCCGGATCACCCCTCCACTTT. The full variable domain, completed using reference TRBV11-1 and TRBJ1-6, is EAEVAQSPRYKITEKSQAVAFWCDPISGHATLYWYRQILGQGPELLVQFQDESVVDDSQLPKDRFSAERLKGVDSTLKIQPAELGDSAMYLCASSLIAGAGSPLHFGNGTRLTVT.

This clonotype was seen once. The DNA is left out, because the CDR3 cannot be placed on it with certainty; the CDR3 is given as TCRdb lists it. V and J are TRBV11-2 and TRBJ1-2. Germline CDR1 SGHAT, CDR2 FQNNGV. A total of 14 residues make up the CDR3, ends included. The CDR3 region is CASRGRDTTYGCTF.

The chain employs TRBV12-3 or TRBV12-4 and TRBJ1-5; D is unresolved. V was shortened by 8 bases and J by 2 bases, with 22 bases between the two germline ends. The CDR3 consists of 17 residues. CDR3 sequence: CASCLLVVGIGNQPQHF. In DNA form, the CDR3 reads TGTGCCAGCTGCCTTCTGGTGGTCGGGATAGGCAATCAGCCCCAGCATTTT.